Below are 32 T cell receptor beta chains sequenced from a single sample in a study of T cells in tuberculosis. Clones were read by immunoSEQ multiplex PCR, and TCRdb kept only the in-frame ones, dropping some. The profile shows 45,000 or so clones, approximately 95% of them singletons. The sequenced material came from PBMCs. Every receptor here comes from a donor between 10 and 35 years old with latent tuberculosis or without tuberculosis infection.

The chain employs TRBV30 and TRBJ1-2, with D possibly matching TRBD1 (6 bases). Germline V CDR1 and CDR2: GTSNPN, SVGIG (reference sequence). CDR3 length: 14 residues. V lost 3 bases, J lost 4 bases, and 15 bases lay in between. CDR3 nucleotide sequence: TGTGCCTGGAGCTGGACAGAAGATGTCTATGGCTACACCTTC. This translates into CAWSWTEDVYGYTF.

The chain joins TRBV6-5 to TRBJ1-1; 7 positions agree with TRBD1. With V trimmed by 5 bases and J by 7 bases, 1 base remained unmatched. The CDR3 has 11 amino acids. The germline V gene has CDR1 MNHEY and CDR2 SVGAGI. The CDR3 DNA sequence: TGTGCCAGCAGTCGGGACAGTGAAGCTTTCTTT. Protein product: CASSRDSEAFF.

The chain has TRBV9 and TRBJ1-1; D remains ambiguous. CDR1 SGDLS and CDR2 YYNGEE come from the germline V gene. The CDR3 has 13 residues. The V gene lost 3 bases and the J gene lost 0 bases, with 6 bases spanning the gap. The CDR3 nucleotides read TGTGCCAGCAGCGAAACACTGAACACTGAAGCTTTCTTT. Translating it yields CASSETLNTEAFF.

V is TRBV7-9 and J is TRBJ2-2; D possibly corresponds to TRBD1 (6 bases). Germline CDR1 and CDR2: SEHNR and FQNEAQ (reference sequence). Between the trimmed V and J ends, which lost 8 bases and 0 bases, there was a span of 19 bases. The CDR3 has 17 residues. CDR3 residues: CASASRQEEANTGELFF. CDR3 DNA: TGTGCCAGCGCCTCAAGACAGGAGGAAGCGAACACCGGGGAGCTGTTTTTT.

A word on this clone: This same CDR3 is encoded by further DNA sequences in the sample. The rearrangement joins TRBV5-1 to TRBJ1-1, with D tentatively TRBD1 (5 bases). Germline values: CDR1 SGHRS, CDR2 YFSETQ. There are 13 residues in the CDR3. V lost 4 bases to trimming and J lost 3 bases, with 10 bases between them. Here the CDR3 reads CASSGTGDTEAFF. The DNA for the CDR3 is TGCGCCAGCAGCGGGACGGGAGACACTGAAGCTTTCTTT.

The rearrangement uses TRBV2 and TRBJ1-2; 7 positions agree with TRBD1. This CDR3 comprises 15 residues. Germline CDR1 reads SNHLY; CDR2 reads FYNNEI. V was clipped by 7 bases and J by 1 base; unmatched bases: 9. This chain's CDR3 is CASTPGQGGNYGYTF. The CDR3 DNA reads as TGTGCCAGCACCCCTGGGCAGGGGGGTAACTATGGCTACACCTTC.

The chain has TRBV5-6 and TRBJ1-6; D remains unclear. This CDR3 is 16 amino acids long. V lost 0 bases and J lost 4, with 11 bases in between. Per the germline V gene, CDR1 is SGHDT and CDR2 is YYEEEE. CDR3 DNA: TGTGCCAGCAGCTTGGTCGGGGAGAAATATAATTCACCCCTCCACTTT. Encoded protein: CASSLVGEKYNSPLHF.

CDR3 amino acids: CASSQDPGGPGGELFF. CDR3 nucleotides: TGCGCCAGCAGCCAAGACCCGGGGGGGCCGGGCGGGGAGCTGTTTTTT. The chain couples TRBV4-1 to TRBJ2-2, with 8 bases aligning to TRBD2. CDR1 MGHRA and CDR2 YSYEKL come from the germline V gene. With 0 bases clipped from V and 7 bases from J, the junction kept 7 bases outside the gene matches. The CDR3 is 16 residues long.

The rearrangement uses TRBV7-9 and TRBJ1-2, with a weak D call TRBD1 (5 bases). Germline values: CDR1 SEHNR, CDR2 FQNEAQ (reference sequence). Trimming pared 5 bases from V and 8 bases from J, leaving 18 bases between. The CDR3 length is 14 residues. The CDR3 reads CASSPSMTGEGYTF. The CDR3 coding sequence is TGTGCCAGCAGCCCATCGATGACGGGGGAAGGCTACACCTTC.

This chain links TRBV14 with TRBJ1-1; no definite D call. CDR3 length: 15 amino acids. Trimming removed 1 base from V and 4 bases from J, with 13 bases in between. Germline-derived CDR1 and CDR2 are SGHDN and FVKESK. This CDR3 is CASSQGLGESTEAFF. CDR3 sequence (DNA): TGTGCCAGCAGCCAAGGACTTGGAGAAAGCACTGAAGCTTTCTTT.

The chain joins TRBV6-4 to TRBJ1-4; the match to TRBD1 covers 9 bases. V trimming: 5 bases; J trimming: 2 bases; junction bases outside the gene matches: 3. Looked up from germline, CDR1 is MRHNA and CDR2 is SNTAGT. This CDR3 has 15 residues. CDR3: CASSSGQGTNEKLFF. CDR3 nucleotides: TGTGCCAGCAGTAGCGGACAGGGGACTAATGAAAAACTGTTTTTT.

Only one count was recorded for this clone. The CDR3 spells CASSEGQDPNYGYTF. The DNA of the CDR3 is TGTGCCAGCAGTGAAGGACAGGACCCCAACTATGGCTACACCTTC. The V call is TRBV25-1, the J call TRBJ1-2, with 7 nucleotides matching TRBD1. In germline, CDR1 is MGHDK, CDR2 SYGVNS. This CDR3 comprises 15 residues. Germline trimming cut 2 bases from V and 2 bases from J; bases unmatched to any gene: 5.

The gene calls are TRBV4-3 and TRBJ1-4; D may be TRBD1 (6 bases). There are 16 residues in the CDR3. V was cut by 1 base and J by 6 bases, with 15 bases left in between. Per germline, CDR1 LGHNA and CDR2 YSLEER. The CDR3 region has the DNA TGCGCCAGCAGCCAAGCTAGGGGGTACAATTATGAAAAACTGTTTTTT. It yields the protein CASSQARGYNYEKLFF.

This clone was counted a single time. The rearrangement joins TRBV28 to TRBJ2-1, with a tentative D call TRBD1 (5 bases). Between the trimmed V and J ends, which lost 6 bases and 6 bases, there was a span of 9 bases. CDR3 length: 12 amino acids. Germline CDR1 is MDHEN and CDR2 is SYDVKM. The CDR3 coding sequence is TGTGCCAGCAGCCAACAGGTCAATGAGCAGTTCTTC. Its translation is CASSQQVNEQFF.

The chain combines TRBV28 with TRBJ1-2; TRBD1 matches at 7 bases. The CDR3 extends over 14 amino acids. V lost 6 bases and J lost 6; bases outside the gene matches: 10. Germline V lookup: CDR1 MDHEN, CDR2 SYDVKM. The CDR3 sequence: CASSTTGIGHGYTF. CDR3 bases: TGTGCCAGCAGCACGACAGGGATAGGCCATGGCTACACCTTC.

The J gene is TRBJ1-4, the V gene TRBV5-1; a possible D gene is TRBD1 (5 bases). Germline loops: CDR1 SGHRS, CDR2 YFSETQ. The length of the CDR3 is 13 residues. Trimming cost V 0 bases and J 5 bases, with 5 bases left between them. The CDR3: CASSLGQNEKLFF. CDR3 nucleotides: TGCGCCAGCAGCTTGGGACAGAATGAAAAACTGTTTTTT.

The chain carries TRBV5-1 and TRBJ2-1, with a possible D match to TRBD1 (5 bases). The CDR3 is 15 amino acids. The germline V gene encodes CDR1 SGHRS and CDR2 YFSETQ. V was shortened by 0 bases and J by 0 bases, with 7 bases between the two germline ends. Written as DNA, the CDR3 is TGCGCCAGCAGCTTGGTGCAGGGCTCCTACAATGAGCAGTTCTTC. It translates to CASSLVQGSYNEQFF.

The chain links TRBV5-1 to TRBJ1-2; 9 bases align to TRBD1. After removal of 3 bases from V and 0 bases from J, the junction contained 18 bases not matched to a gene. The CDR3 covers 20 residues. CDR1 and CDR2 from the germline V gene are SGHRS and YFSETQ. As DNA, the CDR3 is TGCGCCAGCAGCTCGCCCTCTATCGCTCGGCGGGACAGGGCTAACTATGGCTACACCTTC. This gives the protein CASSSPSIARRDRANYGYTF. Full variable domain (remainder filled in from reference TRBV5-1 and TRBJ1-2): KAGVTQTPRYLIKTRGQQVTLSCSPISGHRSVSWYQQTPGQGLQFLFEYFSETQRNKGNFPGRFSGRQFSNSRSEMNVSTLELGDSALYLCASSSPSIARRDRANYGYTFGSGTRLTVV.

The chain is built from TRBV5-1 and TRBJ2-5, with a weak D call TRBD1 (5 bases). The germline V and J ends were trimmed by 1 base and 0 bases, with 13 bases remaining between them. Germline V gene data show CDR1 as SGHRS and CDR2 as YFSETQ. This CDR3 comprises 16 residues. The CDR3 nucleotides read TGCGCCAGCAGCTTGTTTCGAACCAGGGACCAAGAGACCCAGTACTTC. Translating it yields CASSLFRTRDQETQYF.

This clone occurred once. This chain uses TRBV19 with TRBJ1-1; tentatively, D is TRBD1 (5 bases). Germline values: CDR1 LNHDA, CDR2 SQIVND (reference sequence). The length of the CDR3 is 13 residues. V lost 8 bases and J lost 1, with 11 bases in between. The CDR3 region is CASHVGGNTEAFF. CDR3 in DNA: TGTGCCAGTCACGTGGGGGGGAACACTGAAGCTTTCTTT. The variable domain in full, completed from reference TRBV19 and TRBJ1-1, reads DGGITQSPKYLFRKEGQNVTLSCEQNLNHDAMYWYRQDPGQGLRLIYYSQIVNDFQKGDIAEGYSVSREKKESFPLTVTSAQKNPTAFYLCASHVGGNTEAFFGQGTRLTVV.

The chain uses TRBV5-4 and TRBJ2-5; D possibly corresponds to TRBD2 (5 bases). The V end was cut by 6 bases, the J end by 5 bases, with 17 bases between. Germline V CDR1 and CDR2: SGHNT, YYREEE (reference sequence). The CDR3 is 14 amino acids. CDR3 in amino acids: CASTLFGVRETQYF. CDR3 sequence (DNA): TGTGCCAGCACTTTGTTCGGGGTTAGGGAGACCCAGTACTTC.

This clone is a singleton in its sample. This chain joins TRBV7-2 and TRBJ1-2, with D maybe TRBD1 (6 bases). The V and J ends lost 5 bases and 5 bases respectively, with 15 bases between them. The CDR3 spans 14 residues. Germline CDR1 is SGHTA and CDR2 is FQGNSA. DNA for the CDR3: TGTGCCAGCAGCCTAAGACAGGTCCCTTATGGCTACACCTTC. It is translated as CASSLRQVPYGYTF.

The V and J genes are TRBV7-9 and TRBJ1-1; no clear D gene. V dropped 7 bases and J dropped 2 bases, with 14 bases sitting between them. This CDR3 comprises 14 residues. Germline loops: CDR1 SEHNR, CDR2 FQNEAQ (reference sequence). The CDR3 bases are TGTGCCAGCATCCCTCCTCGGAGTAACACTGAAGCTTTCTTT. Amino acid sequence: CASIPPRSNTEAFF.

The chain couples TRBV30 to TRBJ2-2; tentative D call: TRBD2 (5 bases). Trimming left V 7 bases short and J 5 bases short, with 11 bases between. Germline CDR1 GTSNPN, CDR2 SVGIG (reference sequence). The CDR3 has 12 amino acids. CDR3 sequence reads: CASDPGTGELFF. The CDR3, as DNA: TGTGCCTCCGACCCGGGGACCGGGGAGCTGTTTTTT.

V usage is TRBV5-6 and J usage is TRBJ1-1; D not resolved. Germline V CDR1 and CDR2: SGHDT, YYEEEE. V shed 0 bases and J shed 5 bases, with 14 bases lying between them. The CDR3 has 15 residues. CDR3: CASSLDGRRRTEAFF. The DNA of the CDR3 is TGTGCCAGCAGCTTGGATGGACGTCGGAGGACTGAAGCTTTCTTT.

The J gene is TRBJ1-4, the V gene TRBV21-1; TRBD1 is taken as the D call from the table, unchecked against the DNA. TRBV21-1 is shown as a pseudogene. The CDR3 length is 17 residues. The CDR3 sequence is CASSKETRQGLDEKLFF. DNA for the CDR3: TGTGCCAGCAGCAAAGAGACCCGACAGGGTCTTGATGAAAAACTGTTTTTT.

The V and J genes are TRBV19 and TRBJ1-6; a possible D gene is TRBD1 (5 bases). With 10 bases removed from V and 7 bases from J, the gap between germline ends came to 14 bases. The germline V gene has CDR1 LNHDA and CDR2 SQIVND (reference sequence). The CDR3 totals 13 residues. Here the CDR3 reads CAIRAGHNSPLHF. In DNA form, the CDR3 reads TGTGCCATCCGGGCAGGGCACAATTCACCCCTCCACTTT.

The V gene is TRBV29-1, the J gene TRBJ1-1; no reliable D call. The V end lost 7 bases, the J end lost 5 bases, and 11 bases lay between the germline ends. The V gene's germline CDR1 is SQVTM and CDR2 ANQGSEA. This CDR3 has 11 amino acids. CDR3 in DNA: TGCAGCGCCGACCGGGGAACTGAAGCTTTCTTT. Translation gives CSADRGTEAFF.

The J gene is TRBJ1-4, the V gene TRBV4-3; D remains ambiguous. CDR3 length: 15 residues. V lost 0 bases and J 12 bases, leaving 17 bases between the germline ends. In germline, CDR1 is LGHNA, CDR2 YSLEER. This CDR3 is CASSQDLHYNGELFF. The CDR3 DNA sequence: TGCGCCAGCAGCCAAGATCTTCATTATAACGGAGAACTGTTTTTT.

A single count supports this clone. CDR3 bases: TGTGCCAGCAGTGCCCCTGGAGGGGTAGGAGGCTACACCTTC. It codes for CASSAPGGVGGYTF. The chain couples TRBV6-4 to TRBJ1-2; the D gene is possibly TRBD1 (5 bases). Trimming cost V 4 bases and J 8 bases, with 17 bases left between them. This CDR3 is 14 amino acids long. CDR1 is MRHNA, CDR2 SNTAGT, per germline.

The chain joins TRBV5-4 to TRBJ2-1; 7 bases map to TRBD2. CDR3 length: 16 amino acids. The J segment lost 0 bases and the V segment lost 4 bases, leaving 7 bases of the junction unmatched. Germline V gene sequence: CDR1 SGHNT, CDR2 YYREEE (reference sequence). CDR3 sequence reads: CASSPYGGSSYNEQFF. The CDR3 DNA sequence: TGTGCCAGCAGCCCATACGGGGGGAGCTCCTACAATGAGCAGTTCTTC. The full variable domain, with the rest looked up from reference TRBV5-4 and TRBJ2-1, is ETGVTQSPTHLIKTRGQQVTLRCSSQSGHNTVSWYQQALGQGPQFIFQYYREEENGRGNFPPRFSGLQFPNYSSELNVNALELDDSALYLCASSPYGGSSYNEQFFGPGTRLTVL.

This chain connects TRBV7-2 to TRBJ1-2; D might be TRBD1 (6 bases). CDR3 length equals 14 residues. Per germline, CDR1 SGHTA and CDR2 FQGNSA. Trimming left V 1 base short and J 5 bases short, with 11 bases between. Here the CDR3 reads CASSLENTGYGYTF. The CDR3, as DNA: TGTGCCAGCAGCTTAGAGAATACAGGGTATGGCTACACCTTC.